The clone carrying this TCR beta chain came up many times. V lost 7 bases and J 2 bases, leaving 10 bases between the germline ends. Looked up from germline, CDR1 is SGHTA and CDR2 is FQGNSA. The CDR3 runs 13 residues. In TCRdb, the 5' RACE reads were re-called with MiXCR into one record per CDR3 protein. The top ten hold under 15% of the sample, which has around 150,000 distinct CDR3 sequences, 5.5% to 7.5% seen once. This entry comes from a study of CD8 T cells in ankylosing spondylitis. The source is a female donor with ankylosing spondylitis or in good health (not recorded which). The genes are TRBV7-2 and TRBJ2-3; D is unresolved. Sequencing was carried out using blood, either unsorted or a sorted T cell fraction (not recorded which). Here the CDR3 DNA reads TGTGCCAGCACAGGAGCGCTCACAGATACGCAGTATTTT. Residues: CASTGALTDTQYF.